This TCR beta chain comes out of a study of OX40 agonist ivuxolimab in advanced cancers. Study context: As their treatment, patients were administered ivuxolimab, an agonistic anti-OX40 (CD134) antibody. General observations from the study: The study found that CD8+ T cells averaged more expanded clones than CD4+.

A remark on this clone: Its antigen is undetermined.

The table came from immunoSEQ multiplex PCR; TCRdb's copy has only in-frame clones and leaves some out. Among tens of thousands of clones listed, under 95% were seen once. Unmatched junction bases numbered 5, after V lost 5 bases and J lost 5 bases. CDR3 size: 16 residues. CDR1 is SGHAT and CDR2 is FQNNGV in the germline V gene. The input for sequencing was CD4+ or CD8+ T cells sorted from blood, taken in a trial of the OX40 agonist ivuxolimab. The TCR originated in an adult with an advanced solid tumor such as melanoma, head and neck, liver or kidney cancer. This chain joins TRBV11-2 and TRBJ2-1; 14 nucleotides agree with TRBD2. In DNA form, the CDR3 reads TGTGCCAGCAGCCCCCAGGGACTAGCGGGGGACAATGAGCAGTTCTTC. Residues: CASSPQGLAGDNEQFF.